This TCR beta chain originates from a study of CD8+ T cells in alopecia areata. This clone was counted ten times or more. Antigen: not known. Extracted from the samples, RNA was reverse transcribed into cDNA to serve as the sequencing template. Measured with immunoSEQ multiplex PCR; TCRdb has only the in-frame clones, and not every one. This sample has about 200,000 clones, with 55% to 70% found just once. Indicated treatment: oral pan-JAK inhibitor, 5-10 mg twice daily. Germline assignment: CDR1 MNHEY and CDR2 SMNVEV (reference sequence). There are 14 residues in the CDR3. V lost 4 bases to trimming and J lost 7 bases, with 11 bases between them. General study results and limits: Clonality in lesional scalp, especially alopecia totalis/universalis, exceeded that of normal scalp. Mice showed TCR sharing more clearly than patients did, possibly owing to HLA. Scalp clonality and expanded CD8+ clones among the top 100 showed significant decreases with tofacitinib.

The TCR sequence derives from a human donor with alopecia areata. This chain connects TRBV27 to TRBJ1-6; D not resolved. Specimen: CD4+ T cells sorted from blood, collected at week 4, from a patient treated with tofacitinib. The CDR3 protein is CASSSGSGNSPLHF. The CDR3 DNA reads TGTGCCAGCAGTTCCGGGAGCGGGAATTCACCCCTCCACTTT.